Listed below are T cell receptor beta chains from one sample, sequenced in a study of long-term antiretroviral therapy in people with HIV. Sequencing used immunoSEQ multiplex PCR; TCRdb keeps in-frame clones, though not all of them. This table has 21,000 or so clones, just under 85% appearing once. The specimen comprised unsorted PBMCs, sampled 0.5 years after starting antiretroviral therapy. All receptors derive from a man between 18 and 35 years old with HIV. The CDR3 runs from the conserved cysteine through the conserved F or W. The order of the fields is V gene, clone size, CDR3 length, J gene, D gene, CDR3 protein, CDR3 DNA. A D gene is named only where the DNA matches it firmly. Clone size is not always given. Where it is, it says once, few, many or a class for expanded clones.

TRBV9	-	14	TRBJ2-7	-	CASSAVAATYEQYF	TGTGCCAGCAGCGCCGTAGCGGCAACCTACGAGCAGTACTTC
TRBV28	-	11	TRBJ1-2	-	CASSLTDGYTF	TGTGCCAGCAGTTTAACGGATGGCTACACCTTC
TRBV7-9	few	15	TRBJ1-3	TRBD1	CASSLGQGRGNTIYF	TGTGCCAGCAGCTTAGGACAGGGCCGCGGAAACACCATATATTTT
TRBV4-2	-	13	TRBJ1-2	TRBD1	CASSVPDRAGYTF	TGTGCCAGCAGCGTCCCGGACAGGGCTGGCTACACCTTC
TRBV28	few	10	TRBJ1-1	-	CASKDREAFF	TGTGCCAGCAAAGACAGGGAAGCTTTCTTT
TRBV23-1	-	16	TRBJ1-5	-	CASDLEAGFSNQPQHF	TGCGCCAGCGACCTCGAGGCAGGTTTTAGCAATCAGCCCCAGCATTTT
TRBV6-5	medium-sized	15	TRBJ1-1	-	CASSYGAGLNTEAFF	TGTGCCAGCAGTTACGGGGCGGGCCTAAACACTGAAGCTTTCTTT
TRBV4-1	-	16	TRBJ1-6	-	CASSQDPRDYNSPLHF	TGCGCCAGCAGCCAAGATCCTCGGGACTATAATTCACCCCTCCACTTT
TRBV5-4	-	14	TRBJ2-7	-	CASSLDAFPYEQYF	TGTGCCAGCAGCTTGGATGCCTTCCCCTACGAGCAGTACTTC
TRBV5-6	-	15	TRBJ1-6	-	CASSTLTVPASPLHF	TGTGCCAGCAGCACCCTGACAGTCCCGGCTTCACCCCTCCACTTT
TRBV27	-	15	TRBJ2-2	TRBD1	CASSSYRGHTGELFF	TGTGCCAGCAGTTCCTACAGGGGGCACACCGGGGAGCTGTTTTTT
TRBV7-8	once	11	TRBJ2-1	-	CASRRQTEQFF	TGTGCCAGCAGGAGGCAGACCGAGCAGTTCTTC
TRBV7-2	-	13	TRBJ2-7	-	CASSPTHSYEQYF	TGTGCCAGCAGCCCCACTCACTCCTACGAGCAGTACTTC
TRBV5-1	-	15	TRBJ2-5	-	CASSSSGGTGETQYF	TGCGCCAGCAGCTCTTCCGGGGGGACAGGAGAGACCCAGTACTTC
TRBV7-2	once	12	TRBJ2-1	-	CASSLEGYEQFF	TGTGCCAGCAGCCTAGAGGGCTATGAGCAGTTCTTC
TRBV4-2	-	19	TRBJ2-2	TRBD2	CASSQVSGLAGVDTGELFF	TGTGCCAGCAGCCAAGTATCGGGACTAGCGGGAGTTGACACCGGGGAGCTGTTTTTT
TRBV19	-	16	TRBJ2-1	-	CASSNTFPVAYNEQFF	TGTGCCAGTAGTAACACCTTCCCGGTAGCTTACAATGAGCAGTTCTTC
TRBV5-6	-	15	TRBJ1-2	-	CASSEAAGTYYGYTF	TGTGCCAGCAGCGAGGCGGCAGGTACATACTATGGCTACACCTTC
TRBV7-9	-	15	TRBJ2-5	TRBD1	CASSRDRDYQETQYF	TGTGCCAGCTCCAGGGACAGGGACTACCAAGAGACCCAGTACTTC
TRBV4-2	-	14	TRBJ1-4	-	CASSPGGSNEKLFF	TGTGCCAGCAGCCCCGGAGGGAGTAATGAAAAACTGTTTTTT
TRBV19	once	15	TRBJ2-2	TRBD1	CASTSGQENTGELFF	TGTGCCAGTACCTCGGGACAGGAGAACACCGGGGAGCTGTTTTTT
TRBV20-1	-	11	TRBJ2-3	TRBD2	CSAGTSGPQYF	TGCAGTGCTGGGACTAGCGGGCCTCAGTATTTT
TRBV10-3	-	13	TRBJ1-1	-	CAFQVNSNTEAFF	TGTGCCTTTCAGGTTAATTCGAACACTGAAGCTTTCTTT
TRBV10-3	-	12	TRBJ1-1	-	CAIRSGNTEAFF	TGTGCCATCAGATCTGGGAACACTGAAGCTTTCTTT
TRBV7-3	-	13	TRBJ1-2	-	CASSVLGNYGYTF	TGTGCCAGCAGCGTCTTGGGGAACTATGGCTACACCTTC
TRBV2	-	14	TRBJ2-7	TRBD2	CASSVVAGDGEQYF	TGTGCCAGCAGTGTGGTAGCGGGAGATGGTGAGCAGTACTTC
TRBV10-3	-	15	TRBJ2-7	TRBD2	CATGLAGELVYEQYF	TGTGCCACCGGACTAGCGGGAGAACTGGTCTACGAGCAGTACTTC
TRBV7-9	-	14	TRBJ2-5	TRBD1	CASSFDRVQETQYF	TGTGCCAGCAGCTTCGACAGGGTCCAAGAGACCCAGTACTTC
TRBV18	-	13	TRBJ1-1	-	CASSPSMNTEAFF	TGTGCCAGCTCACCGAGCATGAACACTGAAGCTTTCTTT
TRBV5-5	-	15	TRBJ1-5	-	CASSLEGMRNEPQHF	TGTGCCAGCAGCTTGGAGGGGATGAGAAATGAGCCCCAGCATTTT
TRBV6-5	-	14	TRBJ1-2	-	CASSYGGPDYGYTF	TGTGCCAGCAGTTACGGGGGGCCAGACTATGGCTACACCTTC
TRBV4-1	-	15	TRBJ2-2	-	CASSQGTVNTGELFF	TGCGCCAGCAGCCAAGGGACGGTGAACACCGGGGAGCTGTTTTTT
TRBV6-5	-	16	TRBJ2-7	TRBD1	CASSYSRRGTVYEQYF	TGTGCCAGCAGCTACTCCCGTCGAGGGACAGTCTACGAGCAGTACTTC
TRBV11-3	-	13	TRBJ2-7	-	CASSLGSSNEQYF	TGTGCCAGCAGCTTAGGGAGTAGCAACGAGCAGTACTTC
TRBV5-4	-	17	TRBJ1-6	TRBD1	CASSSLRDRDGNSPLHF	TGTGCCAGCAGCTCGCTAAGGGACAGGGATGGGAATTCACCCCTCCACTTT
TRBV7-2	-	18	TRBJ2-7	TRBD2	CASSHFSSGGTILGEQYF	TGTGCCAGCAGCCATTTCAGTAGCGGGGGAACCATTCTTGGGGAGCAGTACTTC
TRBV13	-	15	TRBJ2-5	TRBD1	CASSSVGQAEETQYF	TGTGCCAGCAGCTCCGTCGGACAGGCCGAAGAGACCCAGTACTTC
TRBV20-1	-	11	TRBJ2-7	-	CSGRDSYEQYF	TGCAGTGGGAGGGACTCCTACGAGCAGTACTTC
TRBV7-9	-	17	TRBJ2-2	TRBD2	CASSPPASGRRTGELFF	TGTGCCAGCAGCCCCCCGGCTAGCGGGAGAAGGACCGGGGAGCTGTTTTTT
TRBV4-1	-	13	TRBJ2-1	-	CASSQERSVEQFF	TGCGCCAGCAGCCAAGAACGATCGGTTGAGCAGTTCTTC
TRBV19	few	13	TRBJ2-7	TRBD2	CASRLAGEYEQYF	TGTGCCAGCCGACTAGCGGGAGAATACGAGCAGTACTTC
TRBV19	-	15	TRBJ1-5	TRBD1	CASSTDRGRNQPQHF	TGTGCCAGTAGTACCGACAGGGGGCGAAATCAGCCCCAGCATTTT
TRBV5-1	-	14	TRBJ2-2	-	CASSAGFEGGELFF	TGCGCCAGCAGCGCGGGCTTCGAGGGCGGGGAGCTGTTTTTT
TRBV5-1	-	14	TRBJ1-1	-	CASSSGGLGVEAFF	TGCGCCAGCAGCTCCGGGGGGCTAGGGGTTGAAGCTTTCTTT
TRBV9	-	14	TRBJ2-3	TRBD2	CASSQGLAPDTQYF	TGTGCCAGCAGCCAAGGACTAGCCCCAGATACGCAGTATTTT
TRBV7-2	-	14	TRBJ1-3	-	CASSLGQGGNTIYF	TGTGCCAGCAGCTTAGGGCAGGGCGGAAACACCATATATTTT
TRBV9	-	14	TRBJ1-3	-	CASSLNSGGNTIYF	TGTGCCAGCAGCCTTAACTCAGGGGGAAACACCATATATTTT
TRBV9	once	16	TRBJ2-7	TRBD1	CASSVSLGTGAYEQYF	TGTGCCAGCAGCGTTTCCCTCGGGACAGGGGCCTACGAGCAGTACTTC
TRBV20-1	-	10	TRBJ2-5	-	CSAAKETQYF	TGCAGTGCAGCGAAAGAGACCCAGTACTTC